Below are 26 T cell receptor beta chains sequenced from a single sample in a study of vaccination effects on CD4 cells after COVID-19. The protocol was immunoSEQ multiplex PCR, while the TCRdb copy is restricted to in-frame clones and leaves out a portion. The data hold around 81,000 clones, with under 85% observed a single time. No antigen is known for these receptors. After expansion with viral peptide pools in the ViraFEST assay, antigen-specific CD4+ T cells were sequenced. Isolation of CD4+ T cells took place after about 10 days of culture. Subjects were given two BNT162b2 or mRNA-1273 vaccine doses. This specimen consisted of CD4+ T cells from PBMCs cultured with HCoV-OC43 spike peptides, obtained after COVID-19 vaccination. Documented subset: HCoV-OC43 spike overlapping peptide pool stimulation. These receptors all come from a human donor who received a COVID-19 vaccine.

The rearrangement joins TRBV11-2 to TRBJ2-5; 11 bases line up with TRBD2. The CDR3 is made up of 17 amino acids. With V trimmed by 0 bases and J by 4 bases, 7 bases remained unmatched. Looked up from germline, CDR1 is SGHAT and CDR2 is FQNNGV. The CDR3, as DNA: TGTGCCAGCAGCTTAGATCTAATCACTAGCGGGGGAGAGACCCAGTACTTC. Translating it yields CASSLDLITSGGETQYF.

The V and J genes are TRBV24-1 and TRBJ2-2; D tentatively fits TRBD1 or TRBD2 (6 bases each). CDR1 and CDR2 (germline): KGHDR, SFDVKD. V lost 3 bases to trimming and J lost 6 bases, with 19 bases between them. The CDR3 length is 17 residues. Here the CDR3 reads CATSDVAGGAVPGELFF. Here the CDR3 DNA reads TGTGCCACCAGTGATGTGGCCGGGGGCGCGGTTCCCGGGGAGCTGTTTTTT.

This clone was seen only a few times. The CDR3 reads CASSHNKGGSGGAFSYNEQFF. CDR3 in DNA: TGCGCCAGCAGCCACAACAAAGGGGGTAGCGGGGGGGCCTTCTCCTACAATGAGCAGTTCTTC. The rearrangement joins TRBV4-1 to TRBJ2-1; 11 positions match TRBD2. In germline, CDR1 is MGHRA, CDR2 YSYEKL. The junction had 16 bases not matched to a gene; V was cut back by 3 bases and J by 0 bases. The CDR3 covers 21 residues.

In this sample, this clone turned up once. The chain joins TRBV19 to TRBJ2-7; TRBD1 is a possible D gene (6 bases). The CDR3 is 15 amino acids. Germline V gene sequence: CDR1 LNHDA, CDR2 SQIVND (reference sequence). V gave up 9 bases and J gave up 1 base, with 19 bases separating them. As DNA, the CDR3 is TGTGCCAGCGGATTAACAGGGCCCTCGTCCTACGAGCAGTACGTC. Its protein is CASGLTGPSSYEQYV.

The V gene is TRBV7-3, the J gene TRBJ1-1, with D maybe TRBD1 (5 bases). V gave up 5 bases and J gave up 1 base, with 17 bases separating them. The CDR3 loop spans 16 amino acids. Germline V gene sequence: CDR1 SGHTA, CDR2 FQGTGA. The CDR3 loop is CASSPIATGANTEAFF. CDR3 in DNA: TGTGCCAGCAGCCCGATCGCAACAGGAGCGAACACTGAAGCTTTCTTT.

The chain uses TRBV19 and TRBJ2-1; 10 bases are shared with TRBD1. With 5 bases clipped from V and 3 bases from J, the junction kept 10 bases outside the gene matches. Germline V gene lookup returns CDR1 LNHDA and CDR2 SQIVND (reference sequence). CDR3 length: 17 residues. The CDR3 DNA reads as TGTGCCAGTAGTTTTACAGGACAGGGGGATGTCTACAATGAGCAGTTCTTC. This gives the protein CASSFTGQGDVYNEQFF.

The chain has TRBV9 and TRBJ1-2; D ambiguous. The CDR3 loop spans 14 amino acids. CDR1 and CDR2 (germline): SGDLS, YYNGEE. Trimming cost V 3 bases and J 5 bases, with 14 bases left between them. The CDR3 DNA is TGTGCCAGCAGCGCGGACCAGAGCTCTTATGGCTACACCTTC. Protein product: CASSADQSSYGYTF.

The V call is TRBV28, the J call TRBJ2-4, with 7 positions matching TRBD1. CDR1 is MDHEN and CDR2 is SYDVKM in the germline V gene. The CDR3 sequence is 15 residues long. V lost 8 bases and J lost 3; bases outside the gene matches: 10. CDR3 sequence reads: CASSGTVGFKNIQYF. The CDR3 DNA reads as TGTGCCAGCTCCGGGACAGTGGGATTCAAAAACATTCAGTACTTC.

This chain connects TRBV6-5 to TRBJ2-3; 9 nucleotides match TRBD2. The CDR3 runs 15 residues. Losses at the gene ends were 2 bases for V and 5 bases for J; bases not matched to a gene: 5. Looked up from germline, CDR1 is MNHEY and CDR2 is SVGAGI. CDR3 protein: CASSYRLAGKDTQYF. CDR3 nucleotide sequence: TGTGCCAGCAGTTACCGTCTAGCGGGGAAAGATACGCAGTATTTT.

The CDR3 nucleotides are TGTGCCACCAGTGACCCCTTTCAGCCAGATACGCAGTATTTT. Protein sequence: CATSDPFQPDTQYF. The chain uses TRBV24-1 and TRBJ2-3; no clear D gene. V was trimmed by 4 bases and J by 4 bases, leaving 11 bases between them. CDR3 length equals 14 residues. The V gene's germline CDR1 is KGHDR and CDR2 SFDVKD.

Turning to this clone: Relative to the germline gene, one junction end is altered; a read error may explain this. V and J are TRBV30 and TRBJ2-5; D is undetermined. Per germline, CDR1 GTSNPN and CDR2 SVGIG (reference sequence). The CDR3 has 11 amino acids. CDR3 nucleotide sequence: TGTGCCTGGAACCTACAAGATACCCAGTACTTC. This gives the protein CAWNLQDTQYF.

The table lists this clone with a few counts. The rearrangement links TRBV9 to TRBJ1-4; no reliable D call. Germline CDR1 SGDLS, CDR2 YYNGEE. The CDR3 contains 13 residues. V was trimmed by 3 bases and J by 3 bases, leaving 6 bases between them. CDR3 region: CASSGGSNEKLFF. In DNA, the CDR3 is TGTGCCAGCAGCGGCGGTTCTAATGAAAAACTGTTTTTT.

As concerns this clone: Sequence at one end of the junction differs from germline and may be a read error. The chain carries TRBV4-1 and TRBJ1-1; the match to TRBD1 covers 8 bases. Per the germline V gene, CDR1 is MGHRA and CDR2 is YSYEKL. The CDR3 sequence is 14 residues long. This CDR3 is CASSQMDRATKAFF. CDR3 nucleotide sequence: TGCGCCAGCAGCCAGATGGACAGGGCCACTAAAGCTTTCTTT.

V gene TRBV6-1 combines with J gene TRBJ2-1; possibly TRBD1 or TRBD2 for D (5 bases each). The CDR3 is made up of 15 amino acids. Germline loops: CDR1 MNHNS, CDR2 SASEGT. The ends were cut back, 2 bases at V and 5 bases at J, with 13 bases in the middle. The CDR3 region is CASSEPGRGNNEQFF. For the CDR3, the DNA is TGTGCCAGCAGTGAACCGGGACGCGGAAACAATGAGCAGTTCTTC.

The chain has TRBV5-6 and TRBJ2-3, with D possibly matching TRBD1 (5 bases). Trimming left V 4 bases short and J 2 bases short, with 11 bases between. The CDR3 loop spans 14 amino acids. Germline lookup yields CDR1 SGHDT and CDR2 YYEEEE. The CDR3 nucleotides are TGTGCCAGCAGCCCGGACATACACACAGATACGCAGTATTTT. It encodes CASSPDIHTDTQYF. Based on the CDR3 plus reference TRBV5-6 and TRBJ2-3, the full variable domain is DAGVTQSPTHLIKTRGQQVTLRCSPKSGHDTVSWYQQALGQGPQFIFQYYEEEERQRGNFPDRFSGHQFPNYSSELNVNALLLGDSALYLCASSPDIHTDTQYFGPGTRLTVL.

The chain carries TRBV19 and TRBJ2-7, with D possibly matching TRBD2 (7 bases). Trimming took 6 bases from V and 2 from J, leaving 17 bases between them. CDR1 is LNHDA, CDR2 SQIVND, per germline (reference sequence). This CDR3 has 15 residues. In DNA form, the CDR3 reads TGTGCCAGTAGCCGGGGGGCAGGGGAACCCTACGAGCAGTACGTC. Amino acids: CASSRGAGEPYEQYV.

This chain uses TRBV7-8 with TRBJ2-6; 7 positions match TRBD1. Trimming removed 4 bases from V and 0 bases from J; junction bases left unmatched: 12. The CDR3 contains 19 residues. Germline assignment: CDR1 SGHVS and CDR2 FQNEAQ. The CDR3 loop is CASSSLRDSLRSGANVLTF. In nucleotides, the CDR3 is TGTGCCAGCAGCTCTCTCCGGGACAGCCTACGCTCTGGGGCCAACGTCCTGACTTTC.

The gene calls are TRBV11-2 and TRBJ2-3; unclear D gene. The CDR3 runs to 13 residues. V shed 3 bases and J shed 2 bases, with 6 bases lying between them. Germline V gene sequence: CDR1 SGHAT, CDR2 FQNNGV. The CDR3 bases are TGTGCCAGCAGCTTTATTACCACAGATACGCAGTATTTT. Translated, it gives CASSFITTDTQYF.

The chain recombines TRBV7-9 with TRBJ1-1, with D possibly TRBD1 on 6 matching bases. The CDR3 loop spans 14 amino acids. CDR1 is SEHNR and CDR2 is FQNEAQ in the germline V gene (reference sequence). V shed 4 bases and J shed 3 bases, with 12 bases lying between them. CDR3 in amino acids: CASSSLGGDTEAFF. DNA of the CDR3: TGTGCCAGCAGCTCCTTAGGGGGGGACACTGAAGCTTTCTTT.

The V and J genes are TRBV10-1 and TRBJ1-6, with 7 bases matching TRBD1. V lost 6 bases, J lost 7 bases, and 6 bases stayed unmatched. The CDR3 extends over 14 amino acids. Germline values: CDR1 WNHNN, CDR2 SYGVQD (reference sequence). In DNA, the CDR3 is TGCGCCAGCAGGGACGGGACAGCCAATTCACCCCTCCACTTT. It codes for CASRDGTANSPLHF.

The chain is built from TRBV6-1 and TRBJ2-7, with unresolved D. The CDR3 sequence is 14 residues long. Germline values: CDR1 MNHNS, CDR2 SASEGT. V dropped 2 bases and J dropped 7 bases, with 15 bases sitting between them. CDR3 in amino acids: CASSEMDRVGEQYV. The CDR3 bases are TGTGCCAGCAGTGAAATGGATAGAGTGGGTGAGCAGTACGTC.

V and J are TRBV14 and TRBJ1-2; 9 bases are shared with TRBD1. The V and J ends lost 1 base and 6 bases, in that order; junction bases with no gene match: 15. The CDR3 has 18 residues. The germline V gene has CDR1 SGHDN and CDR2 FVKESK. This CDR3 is CASSQAMGQGQGLDGYTF. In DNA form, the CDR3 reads TGTGCCAGCAGCCAAGCTATGGGGCAAGGACAGGGGTTGGATGGCTACACCTTC.

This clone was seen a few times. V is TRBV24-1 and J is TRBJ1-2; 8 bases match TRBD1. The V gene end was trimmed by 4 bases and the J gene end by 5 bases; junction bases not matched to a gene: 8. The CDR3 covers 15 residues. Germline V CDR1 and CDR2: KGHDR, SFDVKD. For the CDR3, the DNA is TGTGCCACCAGTGACCCCGACAGGGGAGGTTATGGCTACACCTTC. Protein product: CATSDPDRGGYGYTF.

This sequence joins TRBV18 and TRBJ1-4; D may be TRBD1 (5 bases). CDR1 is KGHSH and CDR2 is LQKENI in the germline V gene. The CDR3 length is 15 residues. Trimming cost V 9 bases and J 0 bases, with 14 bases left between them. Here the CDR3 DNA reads TGTGCCAGTACCCGGGACTTTGCAACTAATGAAAAACTGTTTTTT. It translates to CASTRDFATNEKLFF.

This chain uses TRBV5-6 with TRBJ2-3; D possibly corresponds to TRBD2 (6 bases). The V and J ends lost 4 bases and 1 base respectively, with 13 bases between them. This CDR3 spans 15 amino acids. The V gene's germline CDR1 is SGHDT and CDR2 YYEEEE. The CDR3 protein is CASSDPGGGTDTQYF. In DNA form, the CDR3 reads TGTGCCAGCAGCGACCCGGGCGGGGGCACAGATACGCAGTATTTT.

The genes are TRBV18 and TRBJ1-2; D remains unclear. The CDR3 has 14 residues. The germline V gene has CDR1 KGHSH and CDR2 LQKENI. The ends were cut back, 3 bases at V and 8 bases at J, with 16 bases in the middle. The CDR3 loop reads CASSPIDGGEGYTF. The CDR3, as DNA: TGTGCCAGCTCACCTATAGACGGAGGCGAGGGCTACACCTTC. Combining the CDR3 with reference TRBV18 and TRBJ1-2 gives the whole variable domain NAGVMQNPRHLVRRRGQEARLRCSPMKGHSHVYWYRQLPEEGLKFMVYLQKENIIDESGMPKERFSAEFPKEGPSILRIQQVVRGDSAAYFCASSPIDGGEGYTFGSGTRLTVV.